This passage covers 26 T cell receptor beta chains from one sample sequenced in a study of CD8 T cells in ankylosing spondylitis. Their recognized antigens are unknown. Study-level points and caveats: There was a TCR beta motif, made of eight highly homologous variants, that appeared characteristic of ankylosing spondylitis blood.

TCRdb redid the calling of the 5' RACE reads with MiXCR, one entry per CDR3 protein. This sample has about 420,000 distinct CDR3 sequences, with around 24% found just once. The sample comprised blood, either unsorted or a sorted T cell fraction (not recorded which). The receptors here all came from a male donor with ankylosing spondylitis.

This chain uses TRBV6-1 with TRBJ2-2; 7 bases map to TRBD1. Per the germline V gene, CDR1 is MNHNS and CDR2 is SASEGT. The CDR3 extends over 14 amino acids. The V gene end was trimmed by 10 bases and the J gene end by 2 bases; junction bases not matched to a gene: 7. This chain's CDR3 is CATNTGENTGELFF. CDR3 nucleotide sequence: TGTGCCACCAATACAGGGGAAAACACCGGGGAGCTGTTTTTT.

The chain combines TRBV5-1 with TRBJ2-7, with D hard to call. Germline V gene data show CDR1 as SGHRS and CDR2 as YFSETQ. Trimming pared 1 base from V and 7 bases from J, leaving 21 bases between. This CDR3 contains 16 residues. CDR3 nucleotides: TGCGCCAGCAGCTTGTTGTCGGTCCCCAGTCTGTGGGAGCAGTACTTC. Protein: CASSLLSVPSLWEQYF.

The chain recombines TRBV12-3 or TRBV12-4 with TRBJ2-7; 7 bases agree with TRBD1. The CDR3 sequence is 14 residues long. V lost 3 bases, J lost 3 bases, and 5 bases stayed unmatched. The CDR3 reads CASSLNRGRYEQYF. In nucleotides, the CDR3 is TGTGCCAGCAGTTTGAACAGGGGACGCTACGAGCAGTACTTC.

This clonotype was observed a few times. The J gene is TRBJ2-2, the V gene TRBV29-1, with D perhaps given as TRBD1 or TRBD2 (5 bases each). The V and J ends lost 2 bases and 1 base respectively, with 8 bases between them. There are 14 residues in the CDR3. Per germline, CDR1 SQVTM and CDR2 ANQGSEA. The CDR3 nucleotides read TGCAGCGTTGAATGGGGGAGGAACACCGGGGAGCTGTTTTTT. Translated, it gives CSVEWGRNTGELFF.

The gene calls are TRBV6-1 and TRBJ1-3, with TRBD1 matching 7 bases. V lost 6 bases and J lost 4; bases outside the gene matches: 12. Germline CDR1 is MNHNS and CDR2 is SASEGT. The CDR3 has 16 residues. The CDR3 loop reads CASRGWQGGFGNTIYF. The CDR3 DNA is TGTGCCAGCAGGGGCTGGCAGGGGGGCTTCGGAAACACCATATATTTT.

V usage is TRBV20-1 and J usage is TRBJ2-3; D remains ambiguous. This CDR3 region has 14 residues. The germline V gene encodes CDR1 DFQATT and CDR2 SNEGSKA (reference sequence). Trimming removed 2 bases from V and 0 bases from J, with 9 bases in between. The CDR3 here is CSARQAISTDTQYF. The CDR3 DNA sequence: TGCAGTGCTAGACAAGCGATTAGCACAGATACGCAGTATTTT.

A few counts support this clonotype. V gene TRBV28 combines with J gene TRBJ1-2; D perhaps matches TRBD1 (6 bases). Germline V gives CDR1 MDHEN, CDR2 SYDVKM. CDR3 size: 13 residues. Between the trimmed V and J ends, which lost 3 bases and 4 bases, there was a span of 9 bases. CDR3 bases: TGTGCCAGCAGTTTGACGACAGGCTATGGCTACACCTTC. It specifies CASSLTTGYGYTF.

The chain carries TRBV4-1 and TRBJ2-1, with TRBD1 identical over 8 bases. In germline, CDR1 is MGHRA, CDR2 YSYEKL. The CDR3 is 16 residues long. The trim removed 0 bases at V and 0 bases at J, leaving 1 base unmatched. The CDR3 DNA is TGCGCCAGCAGCCAAGAAACAGGGGGCTCCTACAATGAGCAGTTCTTC. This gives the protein CASSQETGGSYNEQFF.

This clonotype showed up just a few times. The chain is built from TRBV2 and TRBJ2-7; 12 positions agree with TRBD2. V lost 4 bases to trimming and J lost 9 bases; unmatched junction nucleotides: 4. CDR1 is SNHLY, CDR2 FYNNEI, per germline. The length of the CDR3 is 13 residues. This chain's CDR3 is CASSVGLAGRQYF. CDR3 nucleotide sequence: TGTGCCAGCAGTGTCGGACTAGCGGGGAGGCAGTACTTC. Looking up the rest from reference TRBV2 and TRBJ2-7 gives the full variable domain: EPEVTQTPSHQVTQMGQEVILRCVPISNHLYFYWYRQILGQKVEFLVSFYNNEISEKSEIFDDQFSVERPDGSNFTLKIRSTKLEDSAMYFCASSVGLAGRQYFGPGTRLTVT.

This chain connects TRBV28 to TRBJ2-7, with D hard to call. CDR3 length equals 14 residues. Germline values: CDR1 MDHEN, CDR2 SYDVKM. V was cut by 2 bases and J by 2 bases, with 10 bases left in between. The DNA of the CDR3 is TGTGCCAGCAGTTTAGGCGGTAGGGCCTACGAGCAGTACTTC. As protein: CASSLGGRAYEQYF.

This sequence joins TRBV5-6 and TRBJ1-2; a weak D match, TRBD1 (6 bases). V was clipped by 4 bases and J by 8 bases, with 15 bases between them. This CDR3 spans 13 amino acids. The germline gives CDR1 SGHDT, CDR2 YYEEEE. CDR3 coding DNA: TGTGCCAGCAGCCGGACAGACGTTACGGGCTACACCTTC. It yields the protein CASSRTDVTGYTF.

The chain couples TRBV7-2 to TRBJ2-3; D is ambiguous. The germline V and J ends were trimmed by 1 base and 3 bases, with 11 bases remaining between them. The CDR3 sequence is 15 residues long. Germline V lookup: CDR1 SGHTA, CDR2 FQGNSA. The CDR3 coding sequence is TGTGCCAGCAGCTTAGTAGTAGTTTTGACAGATACGCAGTATTTT. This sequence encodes CASSLVVVLTDTQYF.

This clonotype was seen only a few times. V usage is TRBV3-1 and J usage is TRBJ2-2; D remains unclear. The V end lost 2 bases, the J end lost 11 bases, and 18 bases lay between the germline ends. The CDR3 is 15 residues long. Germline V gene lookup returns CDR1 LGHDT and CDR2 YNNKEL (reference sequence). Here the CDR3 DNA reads TGTGCCAGCAGCCAAAACAGAGTGGGTTTATCCGAGCTGTTTTTT. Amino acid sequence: CASSQNRVGLSELFF.

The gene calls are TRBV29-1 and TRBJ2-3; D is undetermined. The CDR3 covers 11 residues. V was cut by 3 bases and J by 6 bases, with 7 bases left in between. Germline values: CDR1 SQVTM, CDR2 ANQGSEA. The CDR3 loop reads CSVDLADTQYF. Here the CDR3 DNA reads TGCAGCGTTGATTTGGCGGATACGCAGTATTTT.

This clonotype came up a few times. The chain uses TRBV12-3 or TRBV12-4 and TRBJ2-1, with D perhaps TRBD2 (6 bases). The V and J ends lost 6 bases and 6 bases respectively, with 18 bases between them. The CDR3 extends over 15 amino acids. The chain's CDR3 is CASRQTRGKSNEQFF. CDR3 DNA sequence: TGTGCCAGCAGGCAGACTAGGGGTAAATCCAATGAGCAGTTCTTC.

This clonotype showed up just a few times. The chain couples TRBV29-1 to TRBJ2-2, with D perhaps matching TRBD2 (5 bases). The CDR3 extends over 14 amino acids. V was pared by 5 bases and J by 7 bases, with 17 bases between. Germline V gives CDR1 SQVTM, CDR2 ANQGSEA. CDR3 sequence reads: CSVTPTGNRGELFF. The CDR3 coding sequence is TGCAGCGTTACCCCTACCGGGAATCGCGGGGAGCTGTTTTTT.

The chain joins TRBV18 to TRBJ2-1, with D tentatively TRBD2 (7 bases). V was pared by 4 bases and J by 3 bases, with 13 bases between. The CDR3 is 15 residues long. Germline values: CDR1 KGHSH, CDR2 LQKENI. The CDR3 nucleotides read TGTGCCAGCTCACAGACGGGGGGCGGCTACAATGAGCAGTTCTTC. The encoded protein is CASSQTGGGYNEQFF.

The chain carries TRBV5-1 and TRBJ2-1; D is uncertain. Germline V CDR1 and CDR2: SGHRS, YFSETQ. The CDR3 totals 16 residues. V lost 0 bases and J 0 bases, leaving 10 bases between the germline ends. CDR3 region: CASSLVQLRSYNEQFF. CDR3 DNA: TGCGCCAGCAGCTTGGTTCAGCTCCGCTCCTACAATGAGCAGTTCTTC.

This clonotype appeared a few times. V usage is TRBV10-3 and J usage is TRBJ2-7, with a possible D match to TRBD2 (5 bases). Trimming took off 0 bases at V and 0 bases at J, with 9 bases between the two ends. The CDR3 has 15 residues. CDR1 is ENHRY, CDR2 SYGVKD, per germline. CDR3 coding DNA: TGTGCCATCAGTGAGTCGCTGGGGAGCTCCTACGAGCAGTACTTC. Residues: CAISESLGSSYEQYF.

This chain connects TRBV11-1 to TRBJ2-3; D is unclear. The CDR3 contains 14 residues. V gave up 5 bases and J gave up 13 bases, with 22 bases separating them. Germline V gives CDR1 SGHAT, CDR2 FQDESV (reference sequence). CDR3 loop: CASSHPSSPDLKYF. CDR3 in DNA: TGTGCCAGCAGCCACCCCAGCTCCCCAGATCTGAAGTATTTT.

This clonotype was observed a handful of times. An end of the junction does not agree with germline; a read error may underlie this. The CDR3 loop reads CASSPATGFETQYF. CDR3 in DNA: TGTGCTAGCAGCCCAGCAACAGGGTTCGAGACCCAGTACTTC. This sequence joins TRBV7-7 and TRBJ2-5; maybe TRBD1 (6 bases). This CDR3 has 14 amino acids. Germline loops: CDR1 SSHAT, CDR2 FNYEAQ (reference sequence). Drawing the rest from reference TRBV7-7 and TRBJ2-5, the complete variable domain is GAGVSQSPRYKVTKRGQDVTLRCDPISSHATLYWYQQALGQGPEFLTYFNYEAQPDKSGLPSDRFSAERPEGSISTLTIQRTEQRDSAMYRCASSPATGFETQYFGPGTRLLVL.

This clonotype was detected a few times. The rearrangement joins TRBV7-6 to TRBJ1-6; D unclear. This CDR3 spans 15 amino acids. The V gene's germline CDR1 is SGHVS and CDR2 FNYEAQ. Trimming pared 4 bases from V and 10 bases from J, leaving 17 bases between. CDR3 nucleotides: TGTGCCAGCAGCTCCACGTCCCTGGAGGGATCACCCCTCCACTTT. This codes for CASSSTSLEGSPLHF.

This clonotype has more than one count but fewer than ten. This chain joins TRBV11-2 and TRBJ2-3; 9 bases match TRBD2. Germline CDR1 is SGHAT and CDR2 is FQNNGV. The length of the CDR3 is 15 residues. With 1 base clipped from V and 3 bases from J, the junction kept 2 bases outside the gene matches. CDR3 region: CASSLVAGETDTQYF. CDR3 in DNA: TGTGCCAGCAGCTTAGTAGCGGGAGAAACAGATACGCAGTATTTT. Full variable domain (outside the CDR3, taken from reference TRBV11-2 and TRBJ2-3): EAGVAQSPRYKIIEKRQSVAFWCNPISGHATLYWYQQILGQGPKLLIQFQNNGVVDDSQLPKDRFSAERLKGVDSTLKIQPAKLEDSAVYLCASSLVAGETDTQYFGPGTRLTVL.

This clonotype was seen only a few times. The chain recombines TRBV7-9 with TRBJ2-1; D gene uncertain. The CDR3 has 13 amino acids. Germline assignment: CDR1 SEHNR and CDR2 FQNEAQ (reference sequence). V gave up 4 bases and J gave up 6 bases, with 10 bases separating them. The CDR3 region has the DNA TGTGCCAGCAGCTCAAACTCCGGCAATGAGCAGTTCTTC. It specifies CASSSNSGNEQFF.

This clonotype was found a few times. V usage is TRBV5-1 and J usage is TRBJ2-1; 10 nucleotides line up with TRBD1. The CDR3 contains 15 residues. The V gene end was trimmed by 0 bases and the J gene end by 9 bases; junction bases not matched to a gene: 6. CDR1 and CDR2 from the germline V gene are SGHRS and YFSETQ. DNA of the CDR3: TGCGCCAGCAGCTTGGAAGGGACAGGGGTTACTGAGCAGTTCTTC. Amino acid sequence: CASSLEGTGVTEQFF.

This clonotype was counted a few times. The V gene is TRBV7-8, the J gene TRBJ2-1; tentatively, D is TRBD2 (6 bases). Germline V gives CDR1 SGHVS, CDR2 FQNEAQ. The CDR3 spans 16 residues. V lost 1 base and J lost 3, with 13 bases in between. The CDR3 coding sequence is TGTGCCAGCAGCTTAGTTGTCAATAGCGGCTACAATGAGCAGTTCTTC. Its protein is CASSLVVNSGYNEQFF. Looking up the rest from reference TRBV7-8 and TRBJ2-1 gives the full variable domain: GAGVSQSPRYKVAKRGQDVALRCDPISGHVSLFWYQQALGQGPEFLTYFQNEAQLDKSGLPSDRFFAERPEGSVSTLKIQRTQQEDSAVYLCASSLVVNSGYNEQFFGPGTRLTVL.